A selection of T cell receptor beta chains follows, all from one sample in a study of T cells in Graves' hyperthyroidism and ophthalmopathy. TCRdb called the multiplex PCR reads again in MiXCR, with one record for every CDR3 protein. The sample has about 360,000 distinct CDR3 sequences, approximately 14% seen once. The sample consisted of blood. These receptors all come from a woman between 18 and 29 years old with Graves' hyperthyroidism that later progressed to Graves' ophthalmopathy. Each CDR3 is given with its conserved first and last residue. The D gene is left open where the match is weak. The size entry is marked missing in some rows and otherwise reads once, few, many or a size class.

J gene: TRBJ2-3; clone size: NA; D gene: NA; V gene: TRBV19; CDR3 DNA: TGTGCCAGTAGTAACCAGATGGATACGCAGTATTTT; CDR3 protein: CASSNQMDTQYF
J gene: TRBJ2-1; clone size: NA; D gene: TRBD2; V gene: TRBV29-1; CDR3 DNA: TGCAGCGTCGAAGGGACTAGCGGACCATACAATGAGCAGTTCTTC; CDR3 protein: CSVEGTSGPYNEQFF
J gene: TRBJ2-1; clone size: NA; D gene: TRBD2; V gene: TRBV20-1; CDR3 DNA: TGCAGTGCTCCCCCTAGCGGGTCCTACAATGAGCAGTTCTTC; CDR3 protein: CSAPPSGSYNEQFF
J gene: TRBJ1-1; clone size: few; D gene: NA; V gene: TRBV15; CDR3 DNA: TGTGCCACCAGCGACCCGCGGAGAGGAGGTACTGAAGCTTTCTTT; CDR3 protein: CATSDPRRGGTEAFF
J gene: TRBJ2-7; clone size: NA; D gene: NA; V gene: TRBV4-1; CDR3 DNA: TGCGCCAGCAGCCAAGCGAGGATCCGAGCCTACGAGCAGTACTTC; CDR3 protein: CASSQARIRAYEQYF
J gene: TRBJ2-1; clone size: many; D gene: TRBD2; V gene: TRBV24-1; CDR3 DNA: TGTGCCACCAGTGATCCTAGTAGGGCCGGGAGGACCTCCTACAATGAGCAGTTCTTC; CDR3 protein: CATSDPSRAGRTSYNEQFF
J gene: TRBJ2-1; clone size: many; D gene: TRBD2; V gene: TRBV9; CDR3 DNA: TGTGCCAGCAGTGTGGGACTAGCGGGAGGGAATGAGCAGTTCTTC; CDR3 protein: CASSVGLAGGNEQFF
J gene: TRBJ2-1; clone size: NA; D gene: NA; V gene: TRBV4-3; CDR3 DNA: TGCGCCAGCAGCCACCAAGCTAGGGCAGGGACGTTCTTC; CDR3 protein: CASSHQARAGTFF
J gene: TRBJ2-1; clone size: NA; D gene: NA; V gene: TRBV19; CDR3 DNA: TGTGCCAGTAGATCGCTGGCCATTTCGGTCCACAATGAGCAGTTCTTC; CDR3 protein: CASRSLAISVHNEQFF
J gene: TRBJ1-3; clone size: few; D gene: NA; V gene: TRBV7-8; CDR3 DNA: TGTGCCAGCAGCAGAGATAAGGGAACCATATATTTT; CDR3 protein: CASSRDKGTIYF
J gene: TRBJ2-1; clone size: NA; D gene: TRBD2; V gene: TRBV5-1; CDR3 DNA: TGCGCCAGCAGACTAGCGGGAGGCTACAATGAGCAGTTCTTC; CDR3 protein: CASRLAGGYNEQFF
J gene: TRBJ2-7; clone size: NA; D gene: TRBD2; V gene: TRBV24-1; CDR3 DNA: TGTGCCACCAGTGATCCCGGGACTAGCGGGAGTCGCGAGCAGTACTTC; CDR3 protein: CATSDPGTSGSREQYF
J gene: TRBJ2-7; clone size: few; D gene: NA; V gene: TRBV5-1; CDR3 DNA: TGCGCCAGCCGACTAAGACAGGAATGGTACGAGCAGTACTTC; CDR3 protein: CASRLRQEWYEQYF
J gene: TRBJ1-2; clone size: few; D gene: NA; V gene: TRBV3-1; CDR3 DNA: TGTGCCAGCAGCCAAGAAGTAGGGGCGGGCTATGGCTACACCTTC; CDR3 protein: CASSQEVGAGYGYTF
J gene: TRBJ2-1; clone size: many; D gene: TRBD2; V gene: TRBV6-5; CDR3 DNA: TGTGCCAGCAGTTACTTTCGGGGGGAGGGTTACAATGAGCAGTTCTTC; CDR3 protein: CASSYFRGEGYNEQFF
J gene: TRBJ2-3; clone size: NA; D gene: NA; V gene: TRBV10-2; CDR3 DNA: TGCGCCAGCAGTGATTATGAGAAGAGCACAGATACGCAGTATTTT; CDR3 protein: CASSDYEKSTDTQYF
J gene: TRBJ2-1; clone size: many; D gene: NA; V gene: TRBV7-9; CDR3 DNA: TGTGCCAGCAGCCTAGGACATGAGCAGTTCTTC; CDR3 protein: CASSLGHEQFF
J gene: TRBJ1-1; clone size: many; D gene: NA; V gene: TRBV6-6; CDR3 DNA: TGTGCCAGCAGTTACACTACCCCATCACCGGGGAGTACTGAAGCTTTCTTT; CDR3 protein: CASSYTTPSPGSTEAFF
J gene: TRBJ2-2; clone size: many; D gene: NA; V gene: TRBV3-1; CDR3 DNA: TGTGCCAGCAGCCATGCCGGGGAGCTGTTTTTT; CDR3 protein: CASSHAGELFF
J gene: TRBJ2-7; clone size: NA; D gene: TRBD2; V gene: TRBV20-1; CDR3 DNA: TGCAGTGCTATTTATCGACTAGCGGGAGAAGGCGAGCAGTACTTC; CDR3 protein: CSAIYRLAGEGEQYF
J gene: TRBJ2-7; clone size: NA; D gene: NA; V gene: TRBV19; CDR3 DNA: TGTGCCAGTAGTACTTCGGGGGACTACGAGCAGTACTTC; CDR3 protein: CASSTSGDYEQYF
J gene: TRBJ2-1; clone size: many; D gene: NA; V gene: TRBV5-5; CDR3 DNA: TGTGCCAGCAGCTTGGGGGCCTGGACCAATGAGCAGTTCTTC; CDR3 protein: CASSLGAWTNEQFF
J gene: TRBJ2-3; clone size: few; D gene: NA; V gene: TRBV20-1; CDR3 DNA: TGCAGCGGGGTTTATATTGCAGATACGCAGTATTTT; CDR3 protein: CSGVYIADTQYF
J gene: TRBJ2-5; clone size: many; D gene: TRBD2; V gene: TRBV7-8; CDR3 DNA: TGTGCCAGCAGCTTCCTAGCGGGAGCCCAAGAGACCCAGTACTTC; CDR3 protein: CASSFLAGAQETQYF
J gene: TRBJ2-5; clone size: NA; D gene: TRBD2; V gene: TRBV20-1; CDR3 DNA: TGCAGTGCCGGGGGGGGGGGGGGGGGGGGGGGGGATCAAGAGACCCAGTACTTC; CDR3 protein: CSAGGGGGGGGDQETQYF
J gene: TRBJ2-3; clone size: NA; D gene: TRBD2; V gene: TRBV2; CDR3 DNA: TGTGCCAGCAGCCTCCGACCAGCGGGATCAGATACGCAGTATTTT; CDR3 protein: CASSLRPAGSDTQYF
J gene: TRBJ1-5; clone size: many; D gene: TRBD1; V gene: TRBV2; CDR3 DNA: TGTGCCAGCGGGGGACAGGGGCGGCAGCCCCAGCATTTT; CDR3 protein: CASGGQGRQPQHF
J gene: TRBJ2-2; clone size: many; D gene: NA; V gene: TRBV20-1; CDR3 DNA: TGCAGTGCTAGCTTATCCGGAACCGGGGAGCTGTTTTTT; CDR3 protein: CSASLSGTGELFF
J gene: TRBJ1-5; clone size: many; D gene: NA; V gene: TRBV30; CDR3 DNA: TGTGCCTGGAGCGGTGGCAGTTATAGCAATCAGCCCCAGCATTTT; CDR3 protein: CAWSGGSYSNQPQHF
J gene: TRBJ2-3; clone size: many; D gene: NA; V gene: TRBV5-5; CDR3 DNA: TGTGCCAGCAGCTTATGGACAGGCACAGATACGCAGTATTTT; CDR3 protein: CASSLWTGTDTQYF
J gene: TRBJ1-2; clone size: few; D gene: TRBD1; V gene: TRBV27; CDR3 DNA: TGTGCCAGCAGTTTTGGACAGGCGGGTCCTGGCTACACCTTC; CDR3 protein: CASSFGQAGPGYTF
J gene: TRBJ2-5; clone size: NA; D gene: NA; V gene: TRBV20-1; CDR3 DNA: TGCAGTGCTAGCGGGGGAACTCAAGAGACCCAGTACTTC; CDR3 protein: CSASGGTQETQYF
J gene: TRBJ1-6; clone size: NA; D gene: NA; V gene: TRBV20-1; CDR3 DNA: TGCAGTGCTGGTCAGGACTATAATTCACCCCTCCACTTT; CDR3 protein: CSAGQDYNSPLHF
J gene: TRBJ2-1; clone size: few; D gene: NA; V gene: TRBV14; CDR3 DNA: TGTGCCAGCAGCCACAGCAGGAGAAGCTCCTACAATGAGCAGTTCTTC; CDR3 protein: CASSHSRRSSYNEQFF
J gene: TRBJ1-5; clone size: NA; D gene: NA; V gene: TRBV9; CDR3 DNA: TGTGCCAGCAGCGTATATTCGGGTCAGCCCCAGCATTTT; CDR3 protein: CASSVYSGQPQHF
J gene: TRBJ1-1; clone size: many; D gene: NA; V gene: TRBV27; CDR3 DNA: TGTGCCAGCAGTTTAACTGCCAGGGGCACTGAAGCTTTCTTT; CDR3 protein: CASSLTARGTEAFF
J gene: TRBJ2-2; clone size: few; D gene: NA; V gene: TRBV19; CDR3 DNA: TGTGCCAGTAGTGACCCCACAGGGAGGGACACCGGGGAGCTGTTTTTT; CDR3 protein: CASSDPTGRDTGELFF
J gene: TRBJ2-7; clone size: few; D gene: TRBD2; V gene: TRBV6-2/TRBV6-3; CDR3 DNA: TGTGCCAGCAGTTACGCTCTAGCGGGAGGAACCTACGAGCAGTACTTC; CDR3 protein: CASSYALAGGTYEQYF
J gene: TRBJ1-6; clone size: many; D gene: NA; V gene: TRBV7-8; CDR3 DNA: TGTGCCAGCAGCCCGAGGGACCAAAATTCACCCCTCCACTTT; CDR3 protein: CASSPRDQNSPLHF
J gene: TRBJ2-7; clone size: many; D gene: NA; V gene: TRBV12-3/TRBV12-4; CDR3 DNA: TGTGCCAGCAGTTTCGTAGGGGACGAGCAGTACTTC; CDR3 protein: CASSFVGDEQYF